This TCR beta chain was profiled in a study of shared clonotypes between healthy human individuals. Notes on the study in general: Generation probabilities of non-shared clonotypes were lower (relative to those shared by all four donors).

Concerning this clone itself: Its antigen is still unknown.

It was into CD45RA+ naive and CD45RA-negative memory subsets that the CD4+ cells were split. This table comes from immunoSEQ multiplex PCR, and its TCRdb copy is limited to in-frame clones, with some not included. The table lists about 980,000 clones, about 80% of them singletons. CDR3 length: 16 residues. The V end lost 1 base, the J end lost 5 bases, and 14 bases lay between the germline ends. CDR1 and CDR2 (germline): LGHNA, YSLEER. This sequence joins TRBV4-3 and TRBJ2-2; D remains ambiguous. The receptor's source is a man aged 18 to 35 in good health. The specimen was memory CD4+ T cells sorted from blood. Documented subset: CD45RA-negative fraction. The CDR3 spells CASSQVGRSGTGELFF. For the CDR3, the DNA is TGCGCCAGCAGCCAAGTTGGACGGAGTGGGACCGGGGAGCTGTTTTTT.